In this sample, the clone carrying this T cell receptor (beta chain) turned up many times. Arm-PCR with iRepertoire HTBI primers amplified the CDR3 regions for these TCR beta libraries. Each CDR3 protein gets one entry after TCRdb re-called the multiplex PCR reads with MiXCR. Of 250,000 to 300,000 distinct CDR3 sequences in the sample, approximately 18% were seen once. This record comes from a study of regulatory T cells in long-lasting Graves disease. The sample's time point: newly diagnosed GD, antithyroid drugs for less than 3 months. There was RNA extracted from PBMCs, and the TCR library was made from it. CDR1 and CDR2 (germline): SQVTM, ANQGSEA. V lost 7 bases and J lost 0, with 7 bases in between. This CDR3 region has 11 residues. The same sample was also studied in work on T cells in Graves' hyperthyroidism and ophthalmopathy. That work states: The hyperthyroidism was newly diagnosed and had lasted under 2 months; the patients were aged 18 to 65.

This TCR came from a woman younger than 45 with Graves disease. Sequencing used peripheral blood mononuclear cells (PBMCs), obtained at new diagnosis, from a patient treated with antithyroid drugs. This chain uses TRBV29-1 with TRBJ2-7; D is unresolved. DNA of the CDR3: TGCAGCGGCCGGACCTCCTACGAGCAGTACTTC. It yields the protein CSGRTSYEQYF.